This TCR beta chain was sequenced for a study of cytomegalovirus exposure and HLA in healthy donors. Regarding the study as a whole: Cytomegalovirus status was reportedly diagnosed by the classifier with high specificity and sensitivity. Many donors shared some public TCRs, even though most TCR sequences were rare. Specificity of a few CMV-associated chains for CMV antigens was verified in vitro. Subsequent analysis showed first-cohort TCR clusters tending to co-occur in roughly 130 validation repertoires.

Concerning this clone itself: Its antigen is currently unknown.

Libraries were prepared by immunoSEQ multiplex PCR; TCRdb keeps only in-frame clonotypes and omits some of them. The sample lists tens of thousands of clones; around 96% were seen once. V lost 5 bases and J lost 7; bases outside the gene matches: 4. The CDR3 sequence is 12 residues long. CDR1 is MNHNS, CDR2 SASEGT, per germline. This TCR came from a young man in good health and CMV-seronegative. The chain joins TRBV6-1 to TRBJ1-2, with 7 bases identical to TRBD1. Sequencing was done on a sample of PBMCs. The DNA for the CDR3 is TGTGCCAGCAGTTCTCGGACAGGTGGCTACACCTTC. Its translation: CASSSRTGGYTF.